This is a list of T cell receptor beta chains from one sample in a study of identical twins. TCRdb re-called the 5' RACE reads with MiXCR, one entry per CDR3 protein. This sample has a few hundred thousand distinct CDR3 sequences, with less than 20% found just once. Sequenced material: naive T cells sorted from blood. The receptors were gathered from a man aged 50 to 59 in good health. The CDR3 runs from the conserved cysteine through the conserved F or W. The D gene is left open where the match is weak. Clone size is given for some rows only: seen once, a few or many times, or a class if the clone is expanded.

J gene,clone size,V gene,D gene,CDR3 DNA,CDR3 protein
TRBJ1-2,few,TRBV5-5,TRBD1,TGTGCCAGCAGCTTGCCGGGACAGGGGTCTTATGGCTACACCTTC,CASSLPGQGSYGYTF
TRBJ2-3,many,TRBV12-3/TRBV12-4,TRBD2,TGTGCCAGCAGTTTCGAGGGCGGGGGGGCCGAGGATACGCAGTATTTT,CASSFEGGGAEDTQYF
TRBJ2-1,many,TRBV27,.,TGTGCCACCCGCTTCTTGTCCCCGGGCGATGAGCAGTTCTTC,CATRFLSPGDEQFF
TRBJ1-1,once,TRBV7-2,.,TGTGCCAGCAGTCCCCAAATCGACAGGAACACTGAAGCTTTCTTT,CASSPQIDRNTEAFF
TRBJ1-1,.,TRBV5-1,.,TGCGCCAGCAGCCCCGCTGCGCAGGGAGGGAACACTGAAGCTTTCTTT,CASSPAAQGGNTEAFF
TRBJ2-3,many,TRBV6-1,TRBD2,TGTGCCAGCCGAGTGGGAGGGAGCACAGATACGCAGTATTTT,CASRVGGSTDTQYF
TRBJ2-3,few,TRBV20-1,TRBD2,TGCAGTGCTAGAGCCTGGGTGGGACTAGCGGACACAGATACGCAGTATTTT,CSARAWVGLADTDTQYF
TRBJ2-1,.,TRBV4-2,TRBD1,TGTGCCAGCAGCCAAGACCAGGACAGGGACTACAATGAGCAGTTCTTC,CASSQDQDRDYNEQFF
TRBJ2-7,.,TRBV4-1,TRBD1,TGCGCCAGCAGCCAGCAGACAGGGGGCTACGAGCAGTACTTC,CASSQQTGGYEQYF
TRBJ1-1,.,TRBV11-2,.,TGTGCCAGCAACTCAGTTTGGGGCACGAACACTGAAGCTTTCTTT,CASNSVWGTNTEAFF
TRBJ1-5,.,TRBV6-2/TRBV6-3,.,TGTGCCAGCAGTTTCCACGTGCGGGTAAATCAGCCCCAGCATTTT,CASSFHVRVNQPQHF
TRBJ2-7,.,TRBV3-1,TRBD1,TGTGCCAGCAGCCCGCTTACGACCGGGACAGGGAGCGAGCAGTACTTC,CASSPLTTGTGSEQYF
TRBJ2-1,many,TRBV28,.,TGTGCCAGCAGTCGGGTATCCTACAATGAGCAGTTCTTC,CASSRVSYNEQFF